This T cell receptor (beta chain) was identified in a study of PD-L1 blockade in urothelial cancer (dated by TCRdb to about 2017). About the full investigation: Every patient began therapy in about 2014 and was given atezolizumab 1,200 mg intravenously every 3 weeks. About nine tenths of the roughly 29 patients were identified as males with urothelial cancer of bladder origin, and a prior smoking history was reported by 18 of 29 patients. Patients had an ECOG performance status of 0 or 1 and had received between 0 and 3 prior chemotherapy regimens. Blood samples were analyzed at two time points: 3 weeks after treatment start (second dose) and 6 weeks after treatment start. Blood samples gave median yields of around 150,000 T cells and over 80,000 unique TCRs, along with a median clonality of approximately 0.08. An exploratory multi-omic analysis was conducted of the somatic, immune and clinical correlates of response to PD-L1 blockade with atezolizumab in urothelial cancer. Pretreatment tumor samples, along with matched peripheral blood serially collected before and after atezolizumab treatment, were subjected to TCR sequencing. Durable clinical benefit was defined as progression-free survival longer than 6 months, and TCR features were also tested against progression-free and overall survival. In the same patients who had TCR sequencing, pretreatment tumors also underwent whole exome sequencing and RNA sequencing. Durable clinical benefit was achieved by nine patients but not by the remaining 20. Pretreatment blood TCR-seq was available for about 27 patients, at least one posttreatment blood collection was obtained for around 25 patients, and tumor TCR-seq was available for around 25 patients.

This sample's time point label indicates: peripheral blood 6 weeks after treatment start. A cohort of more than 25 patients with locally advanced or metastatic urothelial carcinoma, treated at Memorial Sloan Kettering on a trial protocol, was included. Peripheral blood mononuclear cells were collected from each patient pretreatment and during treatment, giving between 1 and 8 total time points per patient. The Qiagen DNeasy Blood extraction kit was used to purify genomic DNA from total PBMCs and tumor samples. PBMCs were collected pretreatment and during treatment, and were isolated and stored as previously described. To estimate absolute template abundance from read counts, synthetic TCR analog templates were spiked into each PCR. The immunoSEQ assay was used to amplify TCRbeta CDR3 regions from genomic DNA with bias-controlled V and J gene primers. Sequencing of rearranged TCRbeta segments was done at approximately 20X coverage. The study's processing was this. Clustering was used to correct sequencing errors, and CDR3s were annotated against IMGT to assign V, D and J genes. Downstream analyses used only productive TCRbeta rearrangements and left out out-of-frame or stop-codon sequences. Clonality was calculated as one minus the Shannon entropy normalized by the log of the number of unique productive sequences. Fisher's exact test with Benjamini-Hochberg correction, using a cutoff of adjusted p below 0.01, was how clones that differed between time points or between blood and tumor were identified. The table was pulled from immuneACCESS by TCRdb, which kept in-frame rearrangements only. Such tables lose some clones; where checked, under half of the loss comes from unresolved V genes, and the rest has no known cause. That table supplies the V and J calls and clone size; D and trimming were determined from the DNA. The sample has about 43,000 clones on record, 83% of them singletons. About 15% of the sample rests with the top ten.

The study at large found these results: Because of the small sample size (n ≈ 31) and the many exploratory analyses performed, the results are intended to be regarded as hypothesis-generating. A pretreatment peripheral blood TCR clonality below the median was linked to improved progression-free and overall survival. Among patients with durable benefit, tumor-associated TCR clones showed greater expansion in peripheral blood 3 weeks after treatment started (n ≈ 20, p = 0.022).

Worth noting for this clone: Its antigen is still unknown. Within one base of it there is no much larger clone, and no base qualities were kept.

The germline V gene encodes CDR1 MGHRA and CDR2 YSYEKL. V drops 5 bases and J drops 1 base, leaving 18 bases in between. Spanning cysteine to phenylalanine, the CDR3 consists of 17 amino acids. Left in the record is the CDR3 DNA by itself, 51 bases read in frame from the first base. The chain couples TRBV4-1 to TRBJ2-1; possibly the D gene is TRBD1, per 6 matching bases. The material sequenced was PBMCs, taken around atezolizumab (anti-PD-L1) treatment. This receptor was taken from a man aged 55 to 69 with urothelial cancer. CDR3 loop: CASSTGFGLRSYNEQFF. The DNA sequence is TGCGCCAGCAGCACAGGGTTTGGCCTTAGGTCCTACAATGAGCAGTTCTTC.